A selection of T cell receptor beta chains follows, all from one sample in a study of blood T cells in healthy people across ages. From the 5' RACE reads, TCRdb called clonotypes with MiXCR, one entry per CDR3 protein. This table has 850,000 to 1,000,000 distinct CDR3 sequences, about 48% appearing once. The sample was blood. The receptors stem from a young man in good health. CDR3s include the opening cysteine and the closing phenylalanine or tryptophan.

TRBV19,CASTTREGRGYTF
TRBV12-3/TRBV12-4,CASSTPKETQYF
TRBV10-2,CASSEPGQGAVGNQPQHF
TRBV5-1,CASSPRLENNEQFF
TRBV7-9,CASSLPPWETQYF
TRBV12-3/TRBV12-4,CASSLRLADYNEQFF
TRBV7-2,CASSSHLGSTDTQYF
TRBV6-2/TRBV6-3,CASSDINSHEQYF
TRBV6-1,CTSKAGWTEAFF
TRBV28,CASRSRGKNIQYF
TRBV20-1,CSATAPASGTADTQYF
TRBV27,CASSPERQGWSYEQYF
TRBV2,CASIDTGSSYEQYF
TRBV29-1,CSARAGGTYEQYF
TRBV5-1,CASRTGQITPNEQFF
TRBV20-1,CSARPYEAVLDTQYF
TRBV10-3,CAILGSGPELGGYTF
TRBV12-3/TRBV12-4,CASLRGGPSGDNEQFF
TRBV6-6,CASSYGRRLSGDEQYF
TRBV7-3,CASSLKGLDGFYGYTF
TRBV27,CALPWRDSSYEQYF
TRBV3-1,CASSPPGPRRADTQYF